A selection of T cell receptor beta chains follows, all from one sample in a study of CD8 T cells in Susac syndrome. One entry per CDR3 protein results from TCRdb running MiXCR on the immunoSEQ multiplex PCR reads. The sample contains 100,000 to 150,000 distinct CDR3 sequences, around 94% of which appear only once. The source material was CD8+ T cells from PBMCs. The receptors shown here come from a human donor with Susac syndrome. CDR3s include the opening cysteine and the closing phenylalanine or tryptophan. D genes are given only for firm matches. Size tells how often a clone was seen (once, few, many) or the class of an expanded clone, and some rows leave it out.

v_gene	abundance	j_gene	d_gene	CDR3aa	CDR3nt
TRBV3-1	.	TRBJ1-5	TRBD1	CASSPQGGTGITPQHF	TGTGCCAGCAGCCCCCAAGGGGGCACAGGGATCACGCCCCAGCATTTT
TRBV3-1	.	TRBJ2-1	TRBD1	CASSRVGQGRLDEQFF	TGTGCCAGCAGCCGTGTGGGACAGGGTCGCCTAGATGAGCAGTTCTTC
TRBV4-1	.	TRBJ2-7	.	CASSQAIPSSGAYEQYF	TGCGCCAGCAGCCAAGCCATCCCGTCTTCGGGAGCCTACGAGCAGTACTTC
TRBV28	.	TRBJ1-2	.	CASSPAGDYGYTF	TGTGCCAGCAGTCCGGCGGGGGACTATGGCTACACCTTC
TRBV7-3	.	TRBJ2-1	TRBD2	CASSPTGGARNEQFF	TGTGCCAGCAGCCCAACCGGGGGGGCCCGAAATGAGCAGTTCTTC
TRBV30	.	TRBJ2-1	TRBD1	CAWSVWTGLANEQFF	TGTGCCTGGAGTGTCTGGACAGGACTCGCCAATGAGCAGTTCTTC
TRBV6-4	once	TRBJ2-2	.	CASSDSEQAGELFF	TGTGCCAGCAGTGACTCAGAACAGGCCGGGGAGCTGTTTTTT
TRBV18	few	TRBJ2-1	TRBD1	CASSPGQGIYNEQFF	TGTGCCAGCTCACCGGGACAGGGAATTTACAATGAGCAGTTCTTC
TRBV27	.	TRBJ2-7	.	CAVGATGLEQYF	TGTGCGGTGGGCGCCACAGGGCTCGAGCAGTACTTC
TRBV7-3	.	TRBJ2-1	TRBD1	CASSLEQGGEQFF	TGTGCCAGCAGCTTGGAACAGGGGGGTGAGCAGTTCTTC
TRBV20-1	once	TRBJ1-1	.	CSASGGRGEAFF	TGCAGTGCTAGTGGGGGGCGAGGTGAAGCTTTCTTT
TRBV9	.	TRBJ1-1	.	CASSVGQTEAFF	TGTGCCAGCAGCGTAGGACAGACTGAAGCTTTCTTT
TRBV5-4	.	TRBJ1-2	.	CASSSSVGGYGYTF	TGTGCCAGCAGCTCAAGTGTAGGTGGCTATGGCTACACCTTC
TRBV7-3	.	TRBJ2-1	TRBD2	CASSPTSGGTEQFF	TGTGCCAGCAGCCCTACTAGCGGGGGGACCGAGCAGTTCTTC
TRBV4-1	few	TRBJ2-5	.	CASSQDPGSGETQYF	TGCGCCAGCAGCCAAGATCCGGGATCGGGAGAGACCCAGTACTTC
TRBV29-1	.	TRBJ2-1	.	CSVVVKERRGPYNEQFF	TGCAGCGTCGTTGTGAAGGAGAGGAGGGGGCCCTACAATGAGCAGTTCTTC
TRBV7-9	.	TRBJ1-1	.	CASTPSVGTEAFF	TGTGCCAGCACTCCATCTGTTGGGACTGAAGCTTTCTTT
TRBV27	.	TRBJ1-1	.	CASSLEGPTEAFF	TGTGCCAGCAGTTTAGAGGGGCCTACTGAAGCTTTCTTT
TRBV29-1	once	TRBJ2-7	.	CSVEDIPGHPYEQYF	TGCAGCGTTGAGGACATACCGGGACACCCCTACGAGCAGTACTTC
TRBV15	.	TRBJ2-2	.	CATSTTRYPGELFF	TGTGCCACCAGCACCACAAGGTACCCCGGGGAGCTGTTTTTT
TRBV7-6	.	TRBJ1-4	TRBD1	CASSLGDRGPTNEKLFF	TGTGCCAGCAGCTTAGGGGACAGGGGTCCCACTAATGAAAAACTGTTTTTT
TRBV12-3/TRBV12-4	.	TRBJ2-1	TRBD2	CASGASGGFYNEQFF	TGTGCCAGCGGGGCTAGCGGGGGGTTCTACAATGAGCAGTTCTTC
TRBV30	.	TRBJ2-1	TRBD2	CAWRLADNNEQFF	TGTGCCTGGAGACTAGCGGACAACAATGAGCAGTTCTTC
TRBV12-3/TRBV12-4	.	TRBJ2-1	.	CASSFNIAGNEQFF	TGTGCCAGCAGTTTTAATATAGCAGGCAATGAGCAGTTCTTC
TRBV6-4	.	TRBJ2-2	TRBD1	CASSEGGQGNTGELFF	TGTGCCAGCAGTGAGGGAGGACAGGGGAACACCGGGGAGCTGTTTTTT
TRBV4-1	few	TRBJ2-3	.	CASSQEITDTQYF	TGCGCCAGCAGCCAGGAGATCACAGATACGCAGTATTTT
TRBV25-1	.	TRBJ2-5	.	CASSERGKETQYF	TGTGCCAGCAGTGAACGGGGAAAAGAGACCCAGTACTTC
TRBV29-1	.	TRBJ2-1	TRBD1	CSGKGQESYNEQFF	TGCAGCGGAAAAGGACAGGAGTCCTACAATGAGCAGTTCTTC
TRBV9	.	TRBJ2-1	TRBD1	CASSVGDRGSYNEQFF	TGTGCCAGCAGCGTGGGGGACAGGGGCTCCTACAATGAGCAGTTCTTC
TRBV13	.	TRBJ2-5	TRBD2	CASSLLWGEAGDQETQYF	TGTGCCAGCAGCTTACTTTGGGGAGAAGCGGGAGACCAAGAGACCCAGTACTTC
TRBV6-5	once	TRBJ1-2	.	CASSSLDSPNYGYTF	TGTGCCAGCAGTTCCCTGGACAGCCCTAACTATGGCTACACCTTC
TRBV30	.	TRBJ1-5	TRBD1	CAWSEQGSQPQHF	TGTGCCTGGAGTGAACAGGGGAGTCAGCCCCAGCATTTT
TRBV12-3/TRBV12-4	few	TRBJ2-2	.	CASSDLNTGELFF	TGTGCCAGCAGTGACTTGAACACCGGGGAGCTGTTTTTT
TRBV20-1	.	TRBJ2-1	.	CSAQPTQESSYNEQFF	TGCAGTGCTCAGCCCACACAGGAGAGCTCCTACAATGAGCAGTTCTTC
TRBV21-1	once	TRBJ2-5	.	CASSTRGGTQYF	TGTGCCAGCAGCACTAGGGGGGGGACCCAGTACTTC
TRBV9	.	TRBJ1-2	.	CASSVGGGSYGYTF	TGTGCCAGCAGCGTAGGAGGAGGATCCTATGGCTACACCTTC
TRBV7-6	.	TRBJ2-3	TRBD2	CASSPGGYPTDTQYF	TGTGCCAGCAGCCCGGGGGGGTACCCCACAGATACGCAGTATTTT
TRBV6-5	.	TRBJ2-3	.	CATYEGPRDTQYF	TGTGCCACCTATGAGGGACCACGGGATACGCAGTATTTT
TRBV20-1	.	TRBJ2-1	.	CSARDLGTVLNEQFF	TGCAGTGCTAGAGATTTGGGGACTGTCCTCAATGAGCAGTTCTTC
TRBV6-5	.	TRBJ1-2	TRBD1	CASSYFIDRTGFIGYTF	TGTGCCAGCAGTTACTTCATCGACCGGACAGGGTTTATCGGCTACACCTTC